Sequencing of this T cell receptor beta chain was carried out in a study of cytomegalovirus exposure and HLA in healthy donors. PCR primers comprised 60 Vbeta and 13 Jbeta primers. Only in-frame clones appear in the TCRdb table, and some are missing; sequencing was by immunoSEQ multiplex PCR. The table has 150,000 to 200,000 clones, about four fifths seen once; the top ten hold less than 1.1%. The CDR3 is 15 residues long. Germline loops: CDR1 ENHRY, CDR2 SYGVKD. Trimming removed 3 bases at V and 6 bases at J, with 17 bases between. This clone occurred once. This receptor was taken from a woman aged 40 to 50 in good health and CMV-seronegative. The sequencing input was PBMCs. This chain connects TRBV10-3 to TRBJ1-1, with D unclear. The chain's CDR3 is CAISDFQALYPEAFF. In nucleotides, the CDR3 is TGTGCCATCAGTGATTTTCAGGCATTATACCCTGAAGCTTTCTTT.